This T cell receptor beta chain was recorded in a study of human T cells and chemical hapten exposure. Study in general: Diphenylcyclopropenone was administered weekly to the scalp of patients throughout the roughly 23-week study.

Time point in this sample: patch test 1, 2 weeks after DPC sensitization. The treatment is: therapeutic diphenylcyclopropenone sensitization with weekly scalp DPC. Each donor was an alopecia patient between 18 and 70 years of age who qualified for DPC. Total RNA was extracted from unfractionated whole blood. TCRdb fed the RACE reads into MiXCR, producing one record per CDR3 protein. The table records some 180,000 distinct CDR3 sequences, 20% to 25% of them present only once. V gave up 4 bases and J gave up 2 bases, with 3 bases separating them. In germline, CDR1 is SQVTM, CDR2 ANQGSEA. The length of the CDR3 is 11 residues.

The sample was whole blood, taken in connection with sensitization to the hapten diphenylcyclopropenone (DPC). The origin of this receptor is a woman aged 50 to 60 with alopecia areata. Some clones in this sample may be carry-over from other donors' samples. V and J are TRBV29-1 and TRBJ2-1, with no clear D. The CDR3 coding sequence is TGCAGCGTTGTCCCCTACAATGAGCAGTTCTTC. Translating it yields CSVVPYNEQFF.